The rows below give T cell receptor beta chains drawn from one sample of a study of blood T cell repertoires in COVID-19. Sequencing used immunoSEQ multiplex PCR; TCRdb keeps in-frame clones, though not all of them. This table has about 380,000 clones, about 88% appearing once. Sequencing was done on a sample of PBMCs or T cells enriched from blood (not recorded which). Source of these receptors: a woman younger than 30 who had recovered from COVID-19. Both conserved end residues are part of each CDR3. A D gene is named only where the DNA matches it firmly. The size entry is marked missing in some rows and otherwise reads once, few, many or a size class.

. TRBJ1-1 TRBV10-3 . TGTGCCATCGCCTGGGGGGGACTCCCGAACACTGAAGCTTTCTTT CAIAWGGLPNTEAFF
TRBD1 TRBJ2-5 TRBV5-1 . TGCGCCAGCAGCAGCCCGGGCAGGGGGTTAAAGACCCAGTACTTC CASSSPGRGLKTQYF
. TRBJ2-1 TRBV7-8 . TGTGCCAGCAGCTTAGTCGCAGGGGTCGTCGCCAATGAGCAGTTCTTC CASSLVAGVVANEQFF
. TRBJ1-1 TRBV7-2 once TGTGCCAGCAGCTTAGGACTCATGAACACTGAAGCTTTCTTT CASSLGLMNTEAFF
. TRBJ2-3 TRBV19 once TGTGCCAGTAGTATACCTTCTTACCAGGGAACCACAGATACGCAGTATTTT CASSIPSYQGTTDTQYF
. TRBJ1-1 TRBV7-9 . TGTGCCACCCTAGAGAACACTGAAGCTTTCTTT CATLENTEAFF
. TRBJ2-2 TRBV15 . TGTGCCACCAGCAGAGAAGGGGCAAGGTCCGGGGAGCTGTTTTTT CATSREGARSGELFF
TRBD1 TRBJ1-4 TRBV2 few TGTGCCAGCAGTACAGGGGATTTAACTAATGAAAAACTGTTTTTT CASSTGDLTNEKLFF
TRBD1 TRBJ1-2 TRBV19 . TGTGCCAGTAGTACGGCTGGGACAGCTATAAACTATGGCTACACCTTC CASSTAGTAINYGYTF
TRBD2 TRBJ2-1 TRBV19 . TGTGCCAGTAGTGGCGCTAGCGGCTTCTACAATGAGCAGTTCTTC CASSGASGFYNEQFF
TRBD1 TRBJ1-2 TRBV27 . TGTGCCAGCAGTTTAACCGGGACAGGGGGCTATGGCTACACCTTC CASSLTGTGGYGYTF
TRBD1 TRBJ2-2 TRBV7-2 . TGTGCCAGCAGCTTGATGGGACAGGGTGGGACCGGGGAGCTGTTTTTT CASSLMGQGGTGELFF
TRBD1 TRBJ1-2 TRBV6-5 few TGTGCCAGCAGTCGAGGACAGGGGAGGAACTATGGCTACACCTTC CASSRGQGRNYGYTF
. TRBJ2-2 TRBV6-5 . TGTGCCAGCAGCACTCAACTGACCGGGGAGCTGTTTTTT CASSTQLTGELFF
TRBD1 TRBJ2-2 TRBV11-2 . TGTGCCAGCAACATACAGGGGGTTACGAACACCGGGGAGCTGTTTTTT CASNIQGVTNTGELFF
. TRBJ1-2 TRBV4-1 once TGCGCCAGCAGCTATGACCCCTCGCGGGGAGCCCATGGCTACACCTTC CASSYDPSRGAHGYTF
. TRBJ2-5 TRBV7-9 . TGTGCCAGCAGCTTAGGAGGGATCACTTCTTACGGAGAGACCCAGTACTTC CASSLGGITSYGETQYF
. TRBJ1-6 TRBV2 . TGTGCCAGCAGTGAAAGGGGTTCCTATAATTCACCCCTCCACTTT CASSERGSYNSPLHF
TRBD1 TRBJ2-7 TRBV5-1 . TGCGCCAGCAGCGCCCCCGGGACAGATGGCGAGCAGTACTTC CASSAPGTDGEQYF
TRBD1 TRBJ1-2 TRBV7-2 . TGTGCCAGCAGCGCCCGGACAGGGGGTCTCCTCTATGGCTACACCTTC CASSARTGGLLYGYTF
TRBD1 TRBJ1-5 TRBV6-5 . TGTGCCAGCAGTTTAGGGGGCAGCAATCAGCCCCAGCATTTT CASSLGGSNQPQHF
. TRBJ2-5 TRBV15 many TGTGCCACCAGCAGAGATCTGGAGACCCAGTACTTC CATSRDLETQYF
TRBD1 TRBJ1-2 TRBV5-1 . TGCGCCAGCAGCGTTACCGGGACAGGGATCTATGGCTACACCTTC CASSVTGTGIYGYTF
. TRBJ1-5 TRBV7-2 . TGTGCCAGCAGCTTGGACCGGGATAGCAATCAGCCCCAGCATTTT CASSLDRDSNQPQHF
. TRBJ1-1 TRBV18 . TGTGCCAGCTCACCACAGGGCTTAGCGGTGAACACTGAAGCTTTCTTT CASSPQGLAVNTEAFF
TRBD1 TRBJ1-2 TRBV4-3 . TGCGCCAGCAGCCAAGATCGCGGACAGGGTCTCCATGGCTACACCTTC CASSQDRGQGLHGYTF
TRBD1 TRBJ1-1 TRBV27 once TGTGCCAGCAGCGGGACAGGGTCGTTCGGCACTGAAGCTTTCTTT CASSGTGSFGTEAFF
. TRBJ2-5 TRBV6-5 . TGTGCCAGCAGTTACTCGACGACAGCCAGGCAGACCCAGTACTTC CASSYSTTARQTQYF
. TRBJ1-2 TRBV5-5 . TGTGCCAGCACCCCGCAGACAGGCAACTATGGCTACACCTTC CASTPQTGNYGYTF
. TRBJ1-1 TRBV10-3 once TGTGCCATCAGTGAGTCGGGCGGGACTGAAGCTTTCTTT CAISESGGTEAFF
. TRBJ1-6 TRBV6-5 . TGTGCCAGCAGTTACTCGCGCGGAAATTCACCCCTCCACTTT CASSYSRGNSPLHF
TRBD1 TRBJ2-7 TRBV19 . TGTGCCAGTAGTGACGGCAGGGGGTATGGGTACGAGCAGTACTTC CASSDGRGYGYEQYF
. TRBJ1-2 TRBV19 . TGTGCCAGTAGTATAGGGCCAGGGACTAACGGCTACACCTTC CASSIGPGTNGYTF
. TRBJ1-2 TRBV9 . TGTGCCAGCAGCCCTCGGCGGCCGGGGGGCTATGGCTACACCTTC CASSPRRPGGYGYTF
. TRBJ2-3 TRBV14 . TGTGCCAGCAGCCTCGGAGGGGAGTGGGGTACGCAGTATTTT CASSLGGEWGTQYF
. TRBJ1-1 TRBV27 . TGTGCCAGCAGTTTATCGGGGCGGCCTGAAGCTTTCTTT CASSLSGRPEAFF
TRBD2 TRBJ2-7 TRBV29-1 few TGCAGCGTGGGACTAGGGGACGAGCAGTACTTC CSVGLGDEQYF
TRBD1 TRBJ1-2 TRBV29-1 . TGCAGCGTTGATAGCAGGGGGAACGAATTTAGCTACACCTTC CSVDSRGNEFSYTF
TRBD1 TRBJ2-7 TRBV7-9 . TGTGCCAGCAACGATCCCCAACGGACAGGGTACTACGAGCAGTACTTC CASNDPQRTGYYEQYF
. TRBJ2-1 TRBV27 . TGTGCCAGCAGTTTAACAACCTACAATGAGCAGTTCTTC CASSLTTYNEQFF
. TRBJ1-3 TRBV28 . TGTGCCAGCAGTCTACCAGGGGAAGTTTCTGGAAACACCATATATTTT CASSLPGEVSGNTIYF
TRBD1 TRBJ2-7 TRBV19 . TGTGCCACAAAGGCAGGACAGGGGGCTTCCTACGAGCAGTACTTC CATKAGQGASYEQYF
. TRBJ1-1 TRBV5-4 . TGTGCCAGCCGGTCAGGGTTAGGTAGCACTGAAGCTTTCTTT CASRSGLGSTEAFF
. TRBJ2-1 TRBV30 . TGTGCCTGGAGTAAAGGGGCCCACCACAATGAGCAGTTCTTC CAWSKGAHHNEQFF
TRBD1 TRBJ2-7 TRBV4-1 . TGCGCCAGCAGCCAAGGGGACAGCCAGTACTTC CASSQGDSQYF
. TRBJ2-7 TRBV19 . TGTGCCTCCAGCCCGGGAAGCGAGCAGTACTTC CASSPGSEQYF
. TRBJ2-3 TRBV5-1 . TGCGCCAGCAGCTTGGAGCTCACAGATACGCAGTATTTT CASSLELTDTQYF
TRBD1 TRBJ2-3 TRBV2 . TGTGCCAGCAGTGGGGGACAGGGGGTATCAGATACGCAGTATTTT CASSGGQGVSDTQYF
. TRBJ1-1 TRBV11-2 . TGTGCCAGCAGCCCGATGGGCGCTGAAGCTTTCTTT CASSPMGAEAFF